The rows below give T cell receptor beta chains drawn from one sample of a study of control samples from healthy donors and cancer patients. Clones were sequenced by immunoSEQ multiplex PCR, and TCRdb holds only the in-frame ones, with some missing. This sample yields tens of thousands of clones, of which 85% to 90% are seen a single time; over 8.5% belongs to the top ten. Sequenced input: PBMCs. These receptors came from a woman aged 50 to 60 with colorectal cancer. CDR3s include the opening cysteine and the closing phenylalanine or tryptophan. A D gene is named only where the DNA matches it firmly.

D	J	V	CDR3
-	TRBJ2-4	TRBV5-1	CASNRVSGAKNIQYF
TRBD2	TRBJ2-3	TRBV30	CAWRRTSDSTDTQYF
-	TRBJ1-1	TRBV6-1	CASSDPGNTEAFF
TRBD1	TRBJ2-2	TRBV28	CASSSPGGTGELFF
TRBD1	TRBJ1-2	TRBV6-4	CASINPGQTFYGYTF
-	TRBJ2-5	TRBV12-3/TRBV12-4	CASSPLRETQYF
-	TRBJ2-6	TRBV30	CAWNPGANVLTF
TRBD1	TRBJ1-5	TRBV25-1	CASGTATDQPQHF
TRBD1	TRBJ1-4	TRBV7-6	CASSPWTGSDEKLFF
-	TRBJ2-1	TRBV5-1	CASSSSLQEQFF
-	TRBJ2-2	TRBV6-5	CASSYSPQGRGGELFF
-	TRBJ1-1	TRBV30	CAWDSRDRAFF
-	TRBJ1-4	TRBV30	CAWAGTPTNEKLFF
-	TRBJ2-5	TRBV6-4	CASSDSRGGETQYF